This T cell receptor (beta chain) was sequenced during a study of cytotoxic CD8 clonotypes in ibrutinib-treated CLL. V shed 1 base and J shed 6 bases, with 6 bases lying between them. CDR3 length equals 13 residues. Germline-derived CDR1 and CDR2 are SGHVS and FNYEAQ. Libraries of TCR beta were made from approximately 2 micrograms of genomic DNA that came from cryopreserved PBMCs. This table comes from immunoSEQ multiplex PCR, and its TCRdb copy is limited to in-frame clones, with some not included. Of 130,000 to 150,000 clones in the sample, roughly three quarters were seen once. This clone has a handful of counts.

This chain joins TRBV7-6 and TRBJ2-2; the D is unclear. The specimen was PBMCs, collected after 12 months of ibrutinib treatment. The clonotype originates from a human donor with chronic lymphocytic leukemia. Here the CDR3 reads CASSLVAPGELFF. The CDR3 DNA reads as TGTGCCAGCAGCTTAGTTGCGCCCGGGGAGCTGTTTTTT. Using reference TRBV7-6 and TRBJ2-2 for the parts outside the CDR3, the full variable domain is GAGVSQSPRYKVTKRGQDVALRCDPISGHVSLYWYRQALGQGPEFLTYFNYEAQQDKSGLPNDRFSAERPEGSISTLTIQRTEQRDSAMYRCASSLVAPGELFFGEGSRLTVL.